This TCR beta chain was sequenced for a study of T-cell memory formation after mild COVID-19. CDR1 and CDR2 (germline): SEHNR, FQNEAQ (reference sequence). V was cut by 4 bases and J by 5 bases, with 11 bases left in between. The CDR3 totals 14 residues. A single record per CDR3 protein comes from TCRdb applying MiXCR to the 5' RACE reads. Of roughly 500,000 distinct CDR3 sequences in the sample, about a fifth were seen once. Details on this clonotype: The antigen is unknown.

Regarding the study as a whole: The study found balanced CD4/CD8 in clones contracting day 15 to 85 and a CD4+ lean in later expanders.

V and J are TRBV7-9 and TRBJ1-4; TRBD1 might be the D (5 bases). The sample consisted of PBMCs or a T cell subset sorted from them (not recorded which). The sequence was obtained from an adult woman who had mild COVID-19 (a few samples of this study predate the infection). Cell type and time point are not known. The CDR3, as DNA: TGTGCCAGCAGCTGGGGGACCGCGAATGAAAAACTGTTTTTT. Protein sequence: CASSWGTANEKLFF.